The 9 T cell receptor beta chains given below trace back to one sample, sequenced in a study of cytomegalovirus exposure and HLA in healthy donors. Researchers ran the PCR with 60 Vbeta and 13 Jbeta primers. TCRdb's copy holds only in-frame clones and misses some; the assay was immunoSEQ multiplex PCR. The table has around 75,000 clones, around 78% seen once; the top ten hold roughly 3.5%. Sequences were obtained from PBMCs. The source of these receptors is a man between 35 and 55 years old in good health and CMV-seronegative.

The V and J genes are TRBV7-2 and TRBJ1-1; 10 bases fit TRBD1. CDR1 is SGHTA, CDR2 FQGNSA, per germline. There are 15 residues in the CDR3. Trimming cost V 2 bases and J 3 bases; bases outside gene matches: 3. The CDR3 spells CASSLMGQGYTEAFF. The CDR3 DNA sequence: TGTGCCAGCAGCTTAATGGGACAGGGGTACACTGAAGCTTTCTTT.

This clone showed up just once. The gene calls are TRBV18 and TRBJ2-7; D call uncertain. Germline V CDR1 and CDR2: KGHSH, LQKENI. The CDR3 is 13 amino acids. Between the trimmed V and J ends, which lost 4 bases and 0 bases, there was a span of 7 bases. The CDR3 sequence is CASSQRSSYEQYF. The CDR3 DNA is TGTGCCAGCTCACAAAGGAGCTCCTACGAGCAGTACTTC.

This sequence joins TRBV19 and TRBJ2-6, with 11 bases lining up with TRBD1. The CDR3 consists of 17 residues. Trimming took 5 bases from V and 2 from J; bases not matched to a gene: 5. Germline assignment: CDR1 LNHDA and CDR2 SQIVND (reference sequence). The CDR3 DNA reads TGTGCCAGTAGTTCAGGGACAGGGGGGCCTGGGGCCAACGTCCTGACTTTC. The encoded protein is CASSSGTGGPGANVLTF.

This clone appeared once. V and J are TRBV2 and TRBJ1-1; no reliable D call. The CDR3 runs 18 residues. Germline lookup yields CDR1 SNHLY and CDR2 FYNNEI. Trimming took 4 bases from V and 3 from J, leaving 24 bases between them. CDR3 residues: CASSVPRVGREAYTEAFF. The CDR3 coding sequence is TGTGCCAGCAGTGTACCCCGGGTAGGGCGGGAGGCCTACACTGAAGCTTTCTTT. Drawing the rest from reference TRBV2 and TRBJ1-1, the complete variable domain is EPEVTQTPSHQVTQMGQEVILRCVPISNHLYFYWYRQILGQKVEFLVSFYNNEISEKSEIFDDQFSVERPDGSNFTLKIRSTKLEDSAMYFCASSVPRVGREAYTEAFFGQGTRLTVV.

V and J are TRBV19 and TRBJ1-1, with D possibly being TRBD1 (6 bases). The CDR3 totals 14 residues. Germline V gene lookup returns CDR1 LNHDA and CDR2 SQIVND (reference sequence). V was shortened by 1 base and J by 4 bases, with 10 bases between the two germline ends. The CDR3 reads CASSIGGLGTEAFF. The CDR3 coding sequence is TGTGCCAGTAGTATAGGGGGGCTCGGCACTGAAGCTTTCTTT.

As regards this clone: Its ends do not fully match the called genes, so a read error is possible. Other DNA sequences within the sample encode an identical CDR3. J is TRBJ1-3 and V is TRBV5-4; possibly TRBD1 for D (5 bases). There are 14 residues in the CDR3. The germline CDR1 and CDR2 sequences are SGHNT and YYREEE (reference sequence). The CDR3 reads CASSSGTYGNTIYF. CDR3 sequence (DNA): TGCGCCAGCAGCTCCGGGACTTACGGAAACACCATATATTTT. Together with reference TRBV5-4 and TRBJ1-3, the CDR3 gives the full variable domain: ETGVTQSPTHLIKTRGQQVTLRCSSQSGHNTVSWYQQALGQGPQFIFQYYREEENGRGNFPPRFSGLQFPNYSSELNVNALELDDSALYLCASSSGTYGNTIYFGEGSWLTVV.

V gene TRBV9 combines with J gene TRBJ2-7; 9 nucleotides align to TRBD1. Germline V CDR1 and CDR2: SGDLS, YYNGEE. The length of the CDR3 is 14 residues. Unmatched junction bases numbered 5, after V lost 3 bases and J lost 4 bases. The CDR3 coding sequence is TGTGCCAGCAGCGGCCGGGACAGGGAGTACGAGCAGTACTTC. The encoded protein is CASSGRDREYEQYF.

The chain uses TRBV7-9 and TRBJ1-2; 7 bases fit TRBD1. CDR3 length equals 13 residues. Germline lookup yields CDR1 SEHNR and CDR2 FQNEAQ (reference sequence). The junction had 4 bases not matched to a gene; V was cut back by 5 bases and J by 4 bases. The CDR3 here is CASSRDSSYGYTF. Written as DNA, the CDR3 is TGTGCCAGCAGCCGGGACAGCAGCTATGGCTACACCTTC.

V usage is TRBV7-3 and J usage is TRBJ2-6, with 10 bases identical to TRBD1. Germline lookup yields CDR1 SGHTA and CDR2 FQGTGA. Trimming cost V 2 bases and J 0 bases; bases outside gene matches: 4. CDR3 length equals 18 residues. CDR3 in amino acids: CASSLGQGVYSGANVLTF. CDR3 coding DNA: TGTGCCAGCAGCTTAGGACAGGGGGTGTACTCTGGGGCCAACGTCCTGACTTTC.